These T cell receptor beta chains were read from a single sample in a study of tumor-infiltrating lymphocytes in primary liver carcinoma. TCRdb reprocessed the multiplex PCR reads via MiXCR and lists one record per CDR3 protein. The table lists approximately 190,000 distinct CDR3 sequences, 85% of them singletons, with 18% in the top ten. The material sequenced was tumor tissue from primary liver carcinoma. Every receptor here comes from a man aged 35 to 55 with primary liver carcinoma and hepatitis B virus infection. The conserved cysteine and the conserved F or W are not part of the CDR3 here. A D gene is named only where the DNA matches it firmly.

d_call v_call cdr3_aa
. TRBV4-3 VSGQAVSYEQN
TRBD2 TRBV6-1 ARSDQAGDQETQY
. TRBV12-5 ANVVITSTDTQY
TRBD1 TRBV10-3 AINDREGIRDTQY
. TRBV29-1 NVVDTPGEQY
. TRBV24-1 ATGRLDAHF
. TRBV6-5 VNSQQWWEETQY
TRBD1 TRBV6-5 ASSDRSETGLYNDQF
. TRBV5-1 ASSLNGRVSIDTQY
. TRBV5-6 ASNFRGAGNTMY
. TRBV29-1 SVEGGAGSTVTQY
TRBD2 TRBV11-2 DSSSEGTSGRTSYEQY
TRBD1 TRBV6-1 ASSKQGADEQY
TRBD1 TRBV29-1 RVGQETYGYT
. TRBV13 ASSFFRGTHYNEQY
TRBD2 TRBV10-1 AIRASGSETDTQY
. TRBV6-1 ANSVVGRADYGYT
TRBD1 TRBV11-3 ASSPGTGFIDTQY
. TRBV6-5 ANRMFATNENCF
. TRBV12-3/TRBV12-4 ACCSSGAGELF
. TRBV6-2/TRBV6-3 ASSYRVGGDTYY
. TRBV6-5 ASSYSSGMSNEKLF
TRBD2 TRBV7-8 VSGFLAGGPVSNEQF
TRBD1 TRBV12-3/TRBV12-4 PSSFILGQGNTDAF
. TRBV6-2/TRBV6-3 ANSSPRDPDYGYT
. TRBV30 TWTWDWLSYT
. TRBV5-1 SSSLYQGQEETQY
. TRBV28 ASSGRDLTSIDTQY
. TRBV6-1 AGSEAREKAAQH
. TRBV11-2 ASSTSAGLIPGYT
TRBD2 TRBV29-1 IHRTSGDYIEQF
. TRBV11-1 GNSRTLVSPPH
TRBD1 TRBV28 ASRSQGVDMQY
. TRBV6-1 ASSIGTGGQWQQF
. TRBV6-6 ATSYSQGYNEQF
. TRBV5-1 ASSLNVCTSTDSQY
TRBD1 TRBV29-1 SVRPGQEFGETF
TRBD1 TRBV7-2 ASSSAGTGNYEQF
. TRBV5-4 ASSAQGSYEQY
TRBD1 TRBV6-1 ASSETYGDRSFEEY
. TRBV28 VSSKTVLTVTQY
. TRBV21-1 ASSETGKGTGAF
TRBD2 TRBV6-5 ASMAGEGFWEQY
. TRBV29-1 SGGYSVYEQY
. TRBV12-3/TRBV12-4 ASSLAGNETLF
TRBD1 TRBV29-1 NVEVGDSFNYEQY
. TRBV6-1 TNSEVPTSLPGDLF
. TRBV11-1 ASSRALVSALH